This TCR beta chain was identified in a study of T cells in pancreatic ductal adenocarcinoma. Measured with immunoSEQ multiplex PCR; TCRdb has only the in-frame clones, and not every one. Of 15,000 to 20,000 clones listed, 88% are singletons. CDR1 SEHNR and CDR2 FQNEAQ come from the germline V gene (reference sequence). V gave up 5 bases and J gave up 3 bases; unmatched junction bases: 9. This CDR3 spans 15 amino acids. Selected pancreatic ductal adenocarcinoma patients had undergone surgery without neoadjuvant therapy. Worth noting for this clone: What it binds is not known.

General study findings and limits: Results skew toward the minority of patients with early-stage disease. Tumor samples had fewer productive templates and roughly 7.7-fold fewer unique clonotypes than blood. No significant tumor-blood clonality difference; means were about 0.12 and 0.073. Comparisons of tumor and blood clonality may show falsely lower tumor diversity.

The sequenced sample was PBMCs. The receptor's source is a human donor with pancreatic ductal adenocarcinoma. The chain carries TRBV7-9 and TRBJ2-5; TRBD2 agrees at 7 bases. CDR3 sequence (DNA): TGTGCCAGCAGCGATTCGGGACTATCAGAAGAGACCCAGTACTTC. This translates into CASSDSGLSEETQYF. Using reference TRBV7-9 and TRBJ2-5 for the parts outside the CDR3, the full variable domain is DTGVSQNPRHKITKRGQNVTFRCDPISEHNRLYWYRQTLGQGPEFLTYFQNEAQLEKSRLLSDRFSAERPKGSFSTLEIQRTEQGDSAMYLCASSDSGLSEETQYFGPGTRLLVL.